This T cell receptor (beta chain) was captured in a study of T cells in localized non-small cell lung cancer. Study outcomes and limitations: A denser population of T cells in blood accompanied longer overall survival.

The CDR3 runs 15 residues. Germline values: CDR1 SGDLS, CDR2 YYNGEE. V shed 4 bases and J 4 bases; nucleotides not matched to a gene: 5. Libraries were prepared by immunoSEQ multiplex PCR; TCRdb keeps only in-frame clonotypes and omits some of them. The sample holds more than 2,000 clones, around 21% seen once. This clone is termed medium-sized. Its antigen is undetermined. The clonotype was recovered from a man aged 40 to 70 with stage I lung adenocarcinoma. The V gene is TRBV9, the J gene TRBJ2-1; TRBD2 matches 10 bases. The input for sequencing was lung tumor tissue, taken before any cancer treatment. The CDR3 protein is CASSLLAGVYNEQFF. CDR3 nucleotide sequence: TGTGCCAGCAGCTTGCTAGCGGGAGTGTACAATGAGCAGTTCTTC.